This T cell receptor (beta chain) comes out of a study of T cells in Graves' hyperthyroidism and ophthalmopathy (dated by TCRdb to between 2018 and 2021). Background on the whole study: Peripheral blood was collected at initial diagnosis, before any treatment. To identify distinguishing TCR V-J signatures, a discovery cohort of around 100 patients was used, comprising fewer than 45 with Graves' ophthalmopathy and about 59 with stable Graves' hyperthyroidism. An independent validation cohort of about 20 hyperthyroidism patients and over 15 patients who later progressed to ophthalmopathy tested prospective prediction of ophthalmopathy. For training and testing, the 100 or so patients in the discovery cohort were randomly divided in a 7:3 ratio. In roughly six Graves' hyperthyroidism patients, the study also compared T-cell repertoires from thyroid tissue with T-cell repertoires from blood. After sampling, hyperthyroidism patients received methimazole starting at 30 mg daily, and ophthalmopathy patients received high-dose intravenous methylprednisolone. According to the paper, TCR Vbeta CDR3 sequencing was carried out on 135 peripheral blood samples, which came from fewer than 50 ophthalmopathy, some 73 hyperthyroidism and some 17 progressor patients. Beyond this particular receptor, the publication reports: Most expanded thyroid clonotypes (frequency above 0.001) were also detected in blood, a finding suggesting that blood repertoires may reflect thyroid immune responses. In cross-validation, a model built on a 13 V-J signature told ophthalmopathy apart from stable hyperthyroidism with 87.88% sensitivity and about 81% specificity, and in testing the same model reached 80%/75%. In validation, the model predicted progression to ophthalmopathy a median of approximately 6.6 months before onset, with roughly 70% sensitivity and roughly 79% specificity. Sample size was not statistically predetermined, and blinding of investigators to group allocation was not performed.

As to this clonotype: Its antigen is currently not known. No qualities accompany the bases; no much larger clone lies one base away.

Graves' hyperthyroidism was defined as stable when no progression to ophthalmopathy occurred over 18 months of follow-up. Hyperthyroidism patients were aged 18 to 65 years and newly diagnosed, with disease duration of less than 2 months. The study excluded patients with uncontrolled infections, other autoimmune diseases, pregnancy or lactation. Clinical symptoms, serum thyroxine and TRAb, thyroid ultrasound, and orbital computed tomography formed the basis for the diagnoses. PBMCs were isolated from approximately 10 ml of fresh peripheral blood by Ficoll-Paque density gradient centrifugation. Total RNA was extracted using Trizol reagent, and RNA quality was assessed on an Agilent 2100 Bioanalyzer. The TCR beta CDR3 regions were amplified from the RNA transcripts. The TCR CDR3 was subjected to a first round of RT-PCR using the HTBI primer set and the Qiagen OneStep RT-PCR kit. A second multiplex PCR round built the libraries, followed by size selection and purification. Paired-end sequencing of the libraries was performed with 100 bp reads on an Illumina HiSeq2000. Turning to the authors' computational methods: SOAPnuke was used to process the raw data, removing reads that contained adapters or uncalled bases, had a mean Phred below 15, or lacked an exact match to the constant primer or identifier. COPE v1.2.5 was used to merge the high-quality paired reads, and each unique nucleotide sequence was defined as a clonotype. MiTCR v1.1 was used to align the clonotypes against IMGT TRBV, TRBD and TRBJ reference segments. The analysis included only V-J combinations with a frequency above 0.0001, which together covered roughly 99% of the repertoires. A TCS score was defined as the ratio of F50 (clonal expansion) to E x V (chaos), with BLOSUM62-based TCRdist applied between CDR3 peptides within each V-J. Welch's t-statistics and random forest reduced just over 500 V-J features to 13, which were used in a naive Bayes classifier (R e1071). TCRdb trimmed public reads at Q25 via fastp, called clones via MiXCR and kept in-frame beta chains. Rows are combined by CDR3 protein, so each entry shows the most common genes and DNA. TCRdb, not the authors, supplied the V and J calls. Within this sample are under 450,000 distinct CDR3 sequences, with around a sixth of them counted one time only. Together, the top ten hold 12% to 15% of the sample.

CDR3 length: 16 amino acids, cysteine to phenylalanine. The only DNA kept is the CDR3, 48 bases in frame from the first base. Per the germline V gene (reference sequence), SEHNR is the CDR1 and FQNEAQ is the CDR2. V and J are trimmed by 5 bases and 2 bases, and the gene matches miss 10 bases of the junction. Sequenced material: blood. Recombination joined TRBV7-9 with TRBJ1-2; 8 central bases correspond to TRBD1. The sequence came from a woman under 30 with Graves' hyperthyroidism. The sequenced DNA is TGTGCCAGCAGCCGGAAAGGGACAGGATTAAACTATGGCTACACCTTC. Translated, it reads CASSRKGTGLNYGYTF.